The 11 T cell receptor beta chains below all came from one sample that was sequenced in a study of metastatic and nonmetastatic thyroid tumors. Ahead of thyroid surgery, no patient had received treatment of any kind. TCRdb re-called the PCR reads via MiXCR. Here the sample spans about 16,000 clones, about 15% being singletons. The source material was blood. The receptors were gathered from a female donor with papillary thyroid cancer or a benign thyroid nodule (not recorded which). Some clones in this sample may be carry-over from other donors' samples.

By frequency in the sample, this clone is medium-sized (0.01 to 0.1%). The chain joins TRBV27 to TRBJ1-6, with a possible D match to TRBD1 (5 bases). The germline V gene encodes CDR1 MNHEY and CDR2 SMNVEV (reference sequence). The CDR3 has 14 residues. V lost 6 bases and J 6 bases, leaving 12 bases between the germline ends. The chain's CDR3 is CASRATVANSPLHF. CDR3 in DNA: TGTGCCAGCAGAGCGACAGTCGCTAATTCACCCCTCCACTTT.

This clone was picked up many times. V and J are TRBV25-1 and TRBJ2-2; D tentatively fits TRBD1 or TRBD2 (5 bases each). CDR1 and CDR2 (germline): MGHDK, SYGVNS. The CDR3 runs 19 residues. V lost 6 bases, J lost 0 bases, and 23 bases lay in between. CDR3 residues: CASSLGEPLNFANTGELFF. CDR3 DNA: TGTGCCAGCAGCCTGGGGGAACCACTCAACTTCGCGAACACCGGGGAGCTGTTTTTT.

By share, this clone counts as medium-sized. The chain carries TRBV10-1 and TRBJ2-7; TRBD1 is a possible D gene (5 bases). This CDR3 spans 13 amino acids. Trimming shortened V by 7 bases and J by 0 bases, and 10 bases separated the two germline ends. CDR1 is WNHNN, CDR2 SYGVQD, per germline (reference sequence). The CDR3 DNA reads TGCGCCAGCACCTCGACAGACTCCTACGAGCAGTACTTC. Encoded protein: CASTSTDSYEQYF.

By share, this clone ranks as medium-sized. The CDR3 spells CASSLRGEQYF. CDR3 nucleotide sequence: TGTGCCAGCAGTTTAAGGGGGGAGCAGTACTTC. The rearrangement uses TRBV12-3 or TRBV12-4 and TRBJ2-7, with a weak D call TRBD1 (6 bases). The V end was cut by 2 bases, the J end by 7 bases, with 6 bases between. The CDR3 has 11 amino acids.

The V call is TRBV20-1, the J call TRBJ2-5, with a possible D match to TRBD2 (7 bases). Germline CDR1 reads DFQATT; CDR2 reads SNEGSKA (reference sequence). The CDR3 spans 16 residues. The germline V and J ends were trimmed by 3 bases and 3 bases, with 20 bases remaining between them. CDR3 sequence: CSASRGGVGREETQYF. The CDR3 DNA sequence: TGCAGTGCTAGCCGAGGGGGAGTGGGGAGGGAAGAGACCCAGTACTTC.

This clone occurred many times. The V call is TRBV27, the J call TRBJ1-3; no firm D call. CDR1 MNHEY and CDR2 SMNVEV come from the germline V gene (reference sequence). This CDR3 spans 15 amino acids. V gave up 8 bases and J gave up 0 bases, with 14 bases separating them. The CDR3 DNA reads TGTGCCAGCCAGTCGTCCGATAACTCTGGAAACACCATATATTTT. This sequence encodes CASQSSDNSGNTIYF.

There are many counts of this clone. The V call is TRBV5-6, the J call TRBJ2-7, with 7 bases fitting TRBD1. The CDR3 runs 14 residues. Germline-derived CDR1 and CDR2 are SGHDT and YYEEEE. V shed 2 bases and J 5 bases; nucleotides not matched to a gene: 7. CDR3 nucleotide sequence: TGTGCCAGCAGCTTCCCAACAGGGGACGACGAGCAGTACTTC. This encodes CASSFPTGDDEQYF.

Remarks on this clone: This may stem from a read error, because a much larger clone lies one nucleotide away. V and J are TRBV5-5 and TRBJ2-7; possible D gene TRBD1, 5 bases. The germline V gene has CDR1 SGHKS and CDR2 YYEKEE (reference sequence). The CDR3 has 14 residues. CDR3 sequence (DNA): TGTTCCAGCAGCTCCGCCAGGGAAGCCCACGAGCAGTACTTC. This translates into CSSSSAREAHEQYF.

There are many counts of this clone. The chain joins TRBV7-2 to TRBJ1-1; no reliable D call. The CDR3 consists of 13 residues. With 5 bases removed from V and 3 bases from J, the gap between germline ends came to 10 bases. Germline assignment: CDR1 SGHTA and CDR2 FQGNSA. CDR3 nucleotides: TGTGCCAGCAGCCCCTGGGCGGACACTGAAGCTTTCTTT. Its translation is CASSPWADTEAFF.

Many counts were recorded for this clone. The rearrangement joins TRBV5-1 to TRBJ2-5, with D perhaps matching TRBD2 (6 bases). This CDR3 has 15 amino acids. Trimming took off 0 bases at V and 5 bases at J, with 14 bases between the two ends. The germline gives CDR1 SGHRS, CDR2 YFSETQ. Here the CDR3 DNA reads TGCGCCAGCAGCTTGGCCACGGGACTTCGGGAGACCCAGTACTTC. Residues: CASSLATGLRETQYF.

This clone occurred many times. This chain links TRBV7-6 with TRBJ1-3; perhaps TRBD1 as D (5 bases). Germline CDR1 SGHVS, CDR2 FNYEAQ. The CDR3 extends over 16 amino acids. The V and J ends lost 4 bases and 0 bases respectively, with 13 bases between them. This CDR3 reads CASSSSTALSGNTIYF. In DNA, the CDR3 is TGTGCCAGCAGCTCCTCGACAGCCCTCTCTGGAAACACCATATATTTT.